This TCR beta chain was found in a study of cytomegalovirus exposure and HLA in healthy donors. Study information: Caucasian-associated ancestry cluster membership applied to about 83% of a few hundred genotyped donors. The study, taken as a whole, reports: In a later analysis, V- and J-gene trimming of beta chains associated with a DCLRE1C missense variant, replicated independently.

Both 60 Vbeta primers and 13 Jbeta primers went into the PCR. Generated by immunoSEQ multiplex PCR, the TCRdb table keeps only in-frame clones and is missing some. The sample holds about 160,000 clones, around four fifths seen once. The V end was cut by 5 bases, the J end by 5 bases, with 13 bases between. Germline V CDR1 and CDR2: LGHNT, FRNRAP. This CDR3 contains 14 residues. Comment on this clone: Its antigen is still unknown.

This receptor was taken from a male donor in good health and CMV-seropositive. The material sequenced was PBMCs. The gene calls are TRBV12-5 and TRBJ2-1; D may be TRBD1 (6 bases). The CDR3 nucleotides read TGTGCTAGTGGTCTGGGGGCCGAGAACAATGAGCAGTTCTTC. Its translation is CASGLGAENNEQFF.